The entry below gives a single TCR beta chain sequence along with its context. Trimming took off 5 bases at V and 4 bases at J, with 16 bases between the two ends. This CDR3 is built from 15 residues. Germline V CDR1 and CDR2: SNHLY, FYNNEI. This sample is part of a study of blood T cell repertoires in COVID-19. As originally analysed: Cell counts per sample came from amplifying reference gene primers. The repertoire was sequenced with immunoSEQ multiplex PCR; TCRdb's copy has only in-frame clones and lacks some. V and J calls plus clone size are reproduced from that table; the DNA served to infer D and trimming. The sample contains around 480,000 clones, around 87% of which appear only once. This study enrolled people aged about 18 to 90 from under 25 US geographic areas. What the recovered Cohort 3 donors had was two negative PCRs, clearance, or symptom resolution.

The TCR was taken from a woman aged 18 to 35 who had recovered from COVID-19. The chain recombines TRBV2 with TRBJ2-3, with a weak D call TRBD1 (6 bases). Sequencing was carried out using PBMCs or T cells enriched from blood (not recorded which). The CDR3 loop reads CASSKLVRGADTQYF. In nucleotides, the CDR3 is TGTGCCAGCAGTAAGTTGGTCAGGGGCGCAGATACGCAGTATTTT.